This record concerns one TCR beta chain sequence. Its specificity is not known. The entry originates in a study of PD-1 blockade in classical Hodgkin lymphoma. About the research overall: Nivolumab dosed at 3 mg/kg went to patients intravenously every 2 weeks.

Study-wide results and caveats: Baseline diversity resembling that of newly diagnosed patients was seen in complete responders.

No patient escaped relapse after autologous stem cell transplantation, and brentuximab vedotin exposure varied. Here immunoSEQ multiplex PCR was the method, and the copy in TCRdb shows in-frame clones only, minus some. The sample lists about 93,000 clones; around 90% were seen once. V lost 10 bases to trimming and J lost 6 bases; unmatched junction nucleotides: 14. Germline V gene lookup returns CDR1 SNHLY and CDR2 FYNNEI. The CDR3 contains 15 residues. The receptor comes from a human donor with classical Hodgkin lymphoma. The sequenced sample was peripheral blood mononuclear cells (PBMCs), obtained before the second cycle of nivolumab. This chain links TRBV2 with TRBJ2-1; 8 nucleotides agree with TRBD2. The CDR3 nucleotides read TGTGCCACCCTCCCGGAACTAGCGGTCTCCAATGAGCAGTTCTTC. Protein: CATLPELAVSNEQFF. The variable domain in full, with the rest retrieved from reference TRBV2 and TRBJ2-1, is EPEVTQTPSHQVTQMGQEVILRCVPISNHLYFYWYRQILGQKVEFLVSFYNNEISEKSEIFDDQFSVERPDGSNFTLKIRSTKLEDSAMYFCATLPELAVSNEQFFGPGTRLTVL.